Sequencing of this T cell receptor beta chain was carried out in a study of CD8 T cells in Susac syndrome. The CDR3 loop spans 15 amino acids. Trimming shortened V by 1 base and J by 10 bases, and 17 bases separated the two germline ends. CDR1 and CDR2 from the germline V gene are MGHDK and SYGVNS. TEMRA cells were enriched by FACS, and CD4+ and CD8+ T cells were negatively isolated. Reverse transcription of roughly 0.45 to 1 ug RNA used random hexamers. Amplification of TCR beta CDR3 used immunoSEQ multiplex PCR across 54 Vbeta and 13 Jbeta. TCRdb reprocessed the immunoSEQ multiplex PCR reads with MiXCR, giving one entry per CDR3 protein. The sample yields around 130,000 distinct CDR3 sequences, around 95% seen once.

This sequence was found in a human donor with multiple sclerosis. The gene calls are TRBV25-1 and TRBJ2-1, with D possibly being TRBD1 or TRBD2 (5 bases each). The source material was CD4+ T cells from PBMCs. The CDR3 loop reads CASSESSGRLKEQFF. DNA for the CDR3: TGTGCCAGCAGTGAATCGTCGGGACGGCTAAAGGAGCAGTTCTTC.